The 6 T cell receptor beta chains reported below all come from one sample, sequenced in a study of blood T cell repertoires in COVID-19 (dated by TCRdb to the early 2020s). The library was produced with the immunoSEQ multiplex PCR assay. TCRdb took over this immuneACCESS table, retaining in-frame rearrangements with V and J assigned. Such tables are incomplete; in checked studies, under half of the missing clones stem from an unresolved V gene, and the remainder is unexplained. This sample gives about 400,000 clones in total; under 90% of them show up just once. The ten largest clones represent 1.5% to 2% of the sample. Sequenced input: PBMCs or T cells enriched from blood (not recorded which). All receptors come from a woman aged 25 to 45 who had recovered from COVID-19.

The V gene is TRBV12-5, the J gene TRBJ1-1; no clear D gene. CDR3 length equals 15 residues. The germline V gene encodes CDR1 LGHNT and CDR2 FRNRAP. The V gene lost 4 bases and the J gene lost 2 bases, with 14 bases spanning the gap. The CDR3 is CASGSLDGENTEAFF. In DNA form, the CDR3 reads TGTGCTAGTGGTTCCCTAGACGGTGAAAACACTGAAGCTTTCTTT.

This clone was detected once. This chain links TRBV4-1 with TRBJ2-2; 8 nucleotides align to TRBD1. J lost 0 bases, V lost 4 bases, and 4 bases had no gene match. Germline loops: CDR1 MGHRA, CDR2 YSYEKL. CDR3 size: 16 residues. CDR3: CASSRQQGANTGELFF. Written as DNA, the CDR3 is TGCGCCAGCAGCCGCCAACAGGGGGCGAACACCGGGGAGCTGTTTTTT.

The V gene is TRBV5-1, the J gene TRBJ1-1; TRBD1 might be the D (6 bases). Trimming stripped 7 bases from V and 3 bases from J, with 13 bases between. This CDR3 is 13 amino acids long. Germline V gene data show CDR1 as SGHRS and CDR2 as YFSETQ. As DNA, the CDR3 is TGCGCCAGCGGGTTGCCAGGGGACACTGAAGCTTTCTTT. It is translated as CASGLPGDTEAFF.

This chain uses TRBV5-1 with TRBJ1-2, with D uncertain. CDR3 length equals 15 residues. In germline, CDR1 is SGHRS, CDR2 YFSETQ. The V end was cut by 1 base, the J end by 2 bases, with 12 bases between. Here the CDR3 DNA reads TGCGCCAGCAGCTTGCCGTCAACTGAGAACTATGGCTACACCTTC. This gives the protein CASSLPSTENYGYTF.

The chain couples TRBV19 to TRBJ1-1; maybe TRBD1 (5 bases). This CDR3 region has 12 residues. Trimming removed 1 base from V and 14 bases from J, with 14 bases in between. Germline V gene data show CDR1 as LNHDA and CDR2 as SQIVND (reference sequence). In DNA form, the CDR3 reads TGTGCCAGTAGTATAGGGGGCCAGGGTGACTTCTTT. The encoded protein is CASSIGGQGDFF.

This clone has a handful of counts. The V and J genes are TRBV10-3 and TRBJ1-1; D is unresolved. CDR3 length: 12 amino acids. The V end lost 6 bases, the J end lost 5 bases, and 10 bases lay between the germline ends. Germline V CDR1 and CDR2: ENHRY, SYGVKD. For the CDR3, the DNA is TGTGCCATCAGCTCAGGTAATACTGAAGCTTTCTTT. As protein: CAISSGNTEAFF.